This TCR beta chain was recorded in a study of blood T cell repertoires in COVID-19. Study in general: The United States, Italy and Spain were the sources of the acute and convalescent COVID-19 samples. Sample material is recorded as cDNA or gDNA derived from T cells, B-cell-depleted T cells, or PBMCs.

The CDR3 consists of 15 residues. Germline-derived CDR1 and CDR2 are LNHNV and YYDKDF (reference sequence). V dropped 1 base and J dropped 6; count of bases not matched to a gene: 6. In the authors' workflow: Counts of nucleated cells, estimated from reference gene primer amplification, were obtained. Data came from immunoSEQ multiplex PCR; TCRdb stores just in-frame clones and leaves some out. That table supplies the V and J calls and clone size; D and trimming were determined from the DNA. In the table there are 200,000 to 300,000 clones, around 87% of which are singletons. This sequence originates from a woman in her 70s with active or convalescent COVID-19. This chain connects TRBV15 to TRBJ1-2; TRBD1 matches 9 bases. The material sequenced was peripheral blood. This CDR3 reads CATSRVRTGADGYTF. The DNA of the CDR3 is TGTGCCACCAGCAGAGTCCGGACAGGGGCCGATGGCTACACCTTC. Together with reference TRBV15 and TRBJ1-2, the CDR3 gives the full variable domain: DAMVIQNPRYQVTQFGKPVTLSCSQTLNHNVMYWYQQKSSQAPKLLFHYYDKDFNNEADTPDNFQSRRPNTSFCFLDIRSPGLGDTAMYLCATSRVRTGADGYTFGSGTRLTVV.